The entry below gives a single T cell receptor (beta chain) sequence along with its context. The antigen is not known. The data were taken from a study of glioma-infiltrating T cells after dendritic cell vaccination. Broader study findings: Higher pretreatment TIL content predicted longer progression-free time and survival.

PBMC sampling occurred before vaccination, two weeks after the third dose, and at progression. Losses at the gene ends were 6 bases for V and 1 base for J; bases not matched to a gene: 5. In germline, CDR1 is MNHNY, CDR2 SVGAGI (reference sequence). This CDR3 is 14 amino acids long. Generated by immunoSEQ multiplex PCR, the TCRdb table keeps only in-frame clones and is missing some. This sample has fewer than 50,000 clones; about 85% occur once, and the top ten carry 9.5% to 12%. J is TRBJ1-1 and V is TRBV6-6; TRBD1 aligns across 7 bases. The input for sequencing was blood, taken before dendritic cell vaccination. This clonotype was obtained from a human donor with glioblastoma. This CDR3 is CASRLQGRNTEAFF. As DNA, the CDR3 is TGTGCCAGCAGGCTACAGGGGCGGAACACTGAAGCTTTCTTT.